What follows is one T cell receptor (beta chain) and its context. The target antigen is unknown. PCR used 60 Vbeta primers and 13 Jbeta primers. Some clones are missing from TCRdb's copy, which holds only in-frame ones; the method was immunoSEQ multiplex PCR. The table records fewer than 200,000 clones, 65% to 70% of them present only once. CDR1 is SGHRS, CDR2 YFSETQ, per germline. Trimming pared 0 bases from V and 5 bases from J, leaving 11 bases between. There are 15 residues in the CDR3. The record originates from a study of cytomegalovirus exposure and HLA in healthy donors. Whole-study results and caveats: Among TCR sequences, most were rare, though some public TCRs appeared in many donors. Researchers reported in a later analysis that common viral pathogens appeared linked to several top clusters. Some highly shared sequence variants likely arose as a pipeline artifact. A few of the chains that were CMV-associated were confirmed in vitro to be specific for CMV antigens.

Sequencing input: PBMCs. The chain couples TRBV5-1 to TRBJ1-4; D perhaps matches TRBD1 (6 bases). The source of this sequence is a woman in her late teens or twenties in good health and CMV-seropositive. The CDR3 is CASSLGTVTNEKLFF. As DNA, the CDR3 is TGCGCCAGCAGCTTGGGGACAGTTACAAATGAAAAACTGTTTTTT.